Below, 30 T cell receptor beta chains from the same sample are listed, as sequenced in a study of early T cells in non-severe SARS-CoV-2 infection (dated by TCRdb to about 2021). The receptor library was made with 5' RACE. Sequencer: NextSeq 500. TCRdb trimmed the raw reads at Q25, called clones with MiXCR and kept productive beta chains. Rows with a matching CDR3 protein are joined into one entry that keeps the most common DNA and genes. The sample table contains some 49,000 distinct CDR3 sequences; only one count was recorded for 12% of them. About 8.9% of the sample is held by the ten biggest clonotypes. The material sequenced was whole blood. These receptors were taken from an adult who was a healthcare worker with PCR-confirmed SARS-CoV-2 infection or an uninfected control (not recorded which).

This clonotype was counted ten times or more. This chain links TRBV7-2 with TRBJ2-1; no reliable D call. Germline assignment: CDR1 SGHTA and CDR2 FQGNSA. CDR3 length equals 15 residues. The V end was cut by 6 bases, the J end by 0 bases, with 12 bases between. The CDR3 protein is CASRLPQSSYNEQFF. The CDR3 DNA is TGTGCCAGCAGGCTACCACAGAGCTCCTACAATGAGCAGTTCTTC.

This clonotype appeared many times. The chain is built from TRBV3-1 and TRBJ2-1; 9 nucleotides align to TRBD2. Per germline, CDR1 LGHDT and CDR2 YNNKEL (reference sequence). The CDR3 sequence is 17 residues long. V shed 3 bases, J shed 8 bases, and the junction held 14 bases outside the gene matches. The CDR3 loop is CASSQGGLAGSTDEQFF. The CDR3 DNA reads TGTGCCAGCAGCCAGGGAGGGCTAGCGGGGAGCACGGATGAGCAGTTCTTC.

This clonotype was picked up a small number of times. The rearrangement links TRBV18 to TRBJ1-2; the D gene is possibly TRBD1 (6 bases). The CDR3 is made up of 15 amino acids. The germline V and J ends were trimmed by 0 bases and 0 bases, with 8 bases remaining between them. CDR1 and CDR2 from the germline V gene are KGHSH and LQKENI. The CDR3 DNA follows: TGTGCCAGCTCACCACCGGGGGCATCTAACTATGGCTACACCTTC. Translation: CASSPPGASNYGYTF.

The genes are TRBV9 and TRBJ2-1; weak D call: TRBD1 (6 bases). Trimming pared 3 bases from V and 6 bases from J, leaving 13 bases between. CDR1 and CDR2 from the germline V gene are SGDLS and YYNGEE. CDR3 size: 14 residues. CDR3 DNA: TGTGCCAGCAGCGCGGACAGCAGATCCAATGAGCAGTTCTTC. Residues: CASSADSRSNEQFF. Based on the CDR3 plus reference TRBV9 and TRBJ2-1, the full variable domain is DSGVTQTPKHLITATGQRVTLRCSPRSGDLSVYWYQQSLDQGLQFLIQYYNGEERAKGNILERFSAQQFPDLHSELNLSSLELGDSALYFCASSADSRSNEQFFGPGTRLTVL.

The rearrangement links TRBV7-8 to TRBJ2-3; the match to TRBD2 covers 13 bases. V lost 4 bases and J lost 0; bases outside the gene matches: 4. Germline CDR1 SGHVS, CDR2 FQNEAQ. The CDR3 is made up of 17 amino acids. CDR3 protein: CASSSGLAGTSTDTQYF. In DNA, the CDR3 is TGTGCCAGCAGCTCGGGACTAGCGGGAACCAGCACAGATACGCAGTATTTT. Using reference TRBV7-8 and TRBJ2-3 for the parts outside the CDR3, the full variable domain is GAGVSQSPRYKVAKRGQDVALRCDPISGHVSLFWYQQALGQGPEFLTYFQNEAQLDKSGLPSDRFFAERPEGSVSTLKIQRTQQEDSAVYLCASSSGLAGTSTDTQYFGPGTRLTVL.

This clonotype was detected only a few times. The chain combines TRBV7-3 with TRBJ1-1, with TRBD1 identical over 8 bases. The CDR3 runs 17 residues. Germline CDR1 SGHTA, CDR2 FQGTGA. V lost 5 bases to trimming and J lost 0 bases; unmatched junction nucleotides: 11. CDR3 sequence: CASSTRSGTGMNTEAFF. CDR3 in DNA: TGTGCCAGCAGCACCCGCTCCGGGACAGGTATGAACACTGAAGCTTTCTTT. Complete variable domain (other parts from reference TRBV7-3 and TRBJ1-1): GAGVSQTPSNKVTEKGKYVELRCDPISGHTALYWYRQSLGQGPEFLIYFQGTGAADDSGLPNDRFFAVRPEGSVSTLKIQRTERGDSAVYLCASSTRSGTGMNTEAFFGQGTRLTVV.

This clonotype has only a few counts. The CDR3 protein is CSVGGDFF. CDR3 coding DNA: TGCAGCGTTGGGGGTGATTTCTTT. J is TRBJ1-1 and V is TRBV29-1; D not resolved. Per the germline V gene, CDR1 is SQVTM and CDR2 is ANQGSEA. Trimming cost V 4 bases and J 13 bases, with 7 bases left between them. The CDR3 is 8 residues long.

The sample holds a few counts of this clonotype. The chain employs TRBV27 and TRBJ2-6, with a weak D call TRBD2 (6 bases). The V gene lost 1 base and the J gene lost 0 bases, with 19 bases spanning the gap. Looked up from germline, CDR1 is MNHEY and CDR2 is SMNVEV (reference sequence). The length of the CDR3 is 20 residues. DNA of the CDR3: TGTGCCAGCAGTTTATTTAGGCTGACCGGGAGCACCTCTGGGGCCAACGTCCTGACTTTC. This gives the protein CASSLFRLTGSTSGANVLTF. Combining the CDR3 with reference TRBV27 and TRBJ2-6 gives the whole variable domain EAQVTQNPRYLITVTGKKLTVTCSQNMNHEYMSWYRQDPGLGLRQIYYSMNVEVTDKGDVPEGYKVSRKEKRNFPLILESPSPNQTSLYFCASSLFRLTGSTSGANVLTFGAGSRLTVL.

This clonotype came up a few times. The chain carries TRBV19 and TRBJ1-2, with 7 nucleotides matching TRBD1. V was pared by 4 bases and J by 8 bases, with 7 bases of the junction left unmatched. Germline values: CDR1 LNHDA, CDR2 SQIVND (reference sequence). The length of the CDR3 is 13 residues. CDR3 nucleotides: TGTGCCAGTAGTACGTTGACAGGGATCGGCTACACCTTC. Its protein product is CASSTLTGIGYTF.

In this sample, this clonotype turned up many times. This chain joins TRBV6-2 or TRBV6-3 and TRBJ1-1; no definite D call. Germline CDR1 reads MNHEY; CDR2 reads SVGEGT. V shed 0 bases and J shed 1 base, with 9 bases lying between them. The CDR3 is 15 residues long. The CDR3 loop reads CASSYSWTGNTEAFF. The CDR3 region has the DNA TGTGCCAGCAGTTACTCATGGACGGGGAACACTGAAGCTTTCTTT.

This clonotype was counted many times. The chain combines TRBV28 with TRBJ1-5, with D tentatively TRBD1 (5 bases). The V end lost 2 bases, the J end lost 5 bases, and 16 bases lay between the germline ends. This CDR3 spans 16 amino acids. The germline V gene encodes CDR1 MDHEN and CDR2 SYDVKM. In nucleotides, the CDR3 is TGTGCCAGCAGTTTACAGGGATTGGGAATTGATCAGCCCCAGCATTTT. The encoded protein is CASSLQGLGIDQPQHF.

This clonotype was detected ten times or more. The chain joins TRBV29-1 to TRBJ2-7, with 9 positions matching TRBD1. CDR1 is SQVTM, CDR2 ANQGSEA, per germline. Trimming cost V 6 bases and J 9 bases; bases outside gene matches: 12. The CDR3 totals 13 residues. The CDR3 sequence: CSVGPGQGAGQYF. The CDR3, as DNA: TGCAGCGTAGGGCCGGGACAGGGAGCCGGGCAGTACTTC.

The rearrangement links TRBV11-1 to TRBJ1-2; 8 bases agree with TRBD1. Germline CDR1 is SGHAT and CDR2 is FQDESV (reference sequence). The trim removed 5 bases at V and 4 bases at J, leaving 9 bases unmatched. The CDR3 covers 15 residues. For the CDR3, the DNA is TGTGCCAGCAGCGTCGGACAGGGAAGGGGCTATGGCTACACCTTC. This gives the protein CASSVGQGRGYGYTF. Combining the CDR3 with reference TRBV11-1 and TRBJ1-2 gives the whole variable domain EAEVAQSPRYKITEKSQAVAFWCDPISGHATLYWYRQILGQGPELLVQFQDESVVDDSQLPKDRFSAERLKGVDSTLKIQPAELGDSAMYLCASSVGQGRGYGYTFGSGTRLTVV.

This chain uses TRBV27 with TRBJ2-3; possible D gene TRBD2, 5 bases. This CDR3 comprises 17 residues. The V gene's germline CDR1 is MNHEY and CDR2 SMNVEV (reference sequence). Trimming shortened V by 4 bases and J by 1 base, and 18 bases separated the two germline ends. The CDR3 loop reads CASSSSPTRVGTDTQYF. CDR3 sequence (DNA): TGTGCCAGCAGTTCGTCTCCTACTAGAGTCGGCACAGATACGCAGTATTTT.

This clonotype occurred many times. Here the CDR3 reads CASSQAYGWPLHF. The CDR3 bases are TGTGCCAGCAGCCAAGCCTACGGCTGGCCCCTCCACTTT. The chain uses TRBV14 and TRBJ1-6; D is unresolved. The germline V gene has CDR1 SGHDN and CDR2 FVKESK. The CDR3 contains 13 residues. V gave up 1 base and J gave up 13 bases, with 11 bases separating them.

This clonotype was seen repeatedly, ten times or more. The CDR3 carries no conserved terminal phenylalanine or tryptophan, so it likely arises from a read error. The rearrangement links TRBV5-4 to TRBJ1-1; D is unresolved. V was pared by 0 bases and J by 4 bases, with 10 bases between. This CDR3 has 14 residues. Germline V gene lookup returns CDR1 SGHNT and CDR2 YYREEE (reference sequence). The CDR3 nucleotides read TGTGCCAGCAGCTTGGGCTCGGAGGGCACTGAAGCTTTCCTT. This sequence encodes CASSLGSEGTEAFL.

This clonotype was detected ten times or more. This chain links TRBV20-1 with TRBJ2-7; no reliable D call. V lost 0 bases and J lost 4, with 7 bases in between. The CDR3 is 12 residues long. Looked up from germline, CDR1 is DFQATT and CDR2 is SNEGSKA (reference sequence). The CDR3, as DNA: TGCAGTGCTAGAGACGAGGTTTACGAGCAGTACTTC. It is translated as CSARDEVYEQYF.

This clonotype was detected many times. The chain links TRBV5-1 to TRBJ2-3; D gene unclear. This CDR3 contains 14 residues. V gave up 0 bases and J gave up 8 bases, with 13 bases separating them. CDR1 is SGHRS and CDR2 is YFSETQ in the germline V gene. The CDR3 here is CASSLVTRYGTQYF. The CDR3, as DNA: TGCGCCAGCAGCTTGGTCACGAGGTATGGTACGCAGTATTTT.

This clonotype was seen many times. The V and J genes are TRBV25-1 and TRBJ1-3, with D perhaps matching TRBD1 (5 bases). The germline V gene has CDR1 MGHDK and CDR2 SYGVNS. There are 15 residues in the CDR3. Trimming stripped 4 bases from V and 0 bases from J, with 10 bases between. In DNA, the CDR3 is TGTGCCAGCAGTGGGGACGGAAGCTCTGGAAACACCATATATTTT. It yields the protein CASSGDGSSGNTIYF.

V usage is TRBV10-3 and J usage is TRBJ2-1, with D uncertain. The germline V gene has CDR1 ENHRY and CDR2 SYGVKD. The CDR3 runs 13 residues. The V end lost 4 bases, the J end lost 6 bases, and 10 bases lay between the germline ends. CDR3 DNA sequence: TGTGCCATCAGTGTCAGTGGGTCCAATGAGCAGTTCTTC. Residues: CAISVSGSNEQFF.

This clonotype has at least ten counts. The rearrangement uses TRBV20-1 and TRBJ2-1; D is ambiguous. V shed 7 bases and J shed 4 bases, with 11 bases lying between them. Germline lookup yields CDR1 DFQATT and CDR2 SNEGSKA (reference sequence). The CDR3 runs 12 residues. The CDR3 reads CSVRDGYNEQFF. The CDR3 coding sequence is TGCAGTGTCAGAGATGGGTACAATGAGCAGTTCTTC.

This clonotype was picked up a small number of times. This rearrangement joins TRBV12-3 or TRBV12-4 to TRBJ1-5, with D unresolved. V was cut by 2 bases and J by 3 bases, with 14 bases left in between. The CDR3 extends over 16 amino acids. CDR3 loop: CASSLIGSWDNQPQHF. The CDR3, as DNA: TGTGCCAGCAGTTTAATAGGCAGTTGGGACAATCAGCCCCAGCATTTT.

This clonotype was detected a few times. The gene calls are TRBV28 and TRBJ2-1; D ambiguous. The germline V and J ends were trimmed by 3 bases and 3 bases, with 12 bases remaining between them. This CDR3 has 15 residues. CDR1 MDHEN and CDR2 SYDVKM come from the germline V gene. The CDR3 DNA is TGTGCCAGCAGTTTGTGGACCGAAATCTACAATGAGCAGTTCTTC. Protein: CASSLWTEIYNEQFF.

The chain employs TRBV29-1 and TRBJ2-4; 9 bases fit TRBD2. In germline, CDR1 is SQVTM, CDR2 ANQGSEA. The trim removed 6 bases at V and 6 bases at J, leaving 6 bases unmatched. The CDR3 sequence is 13 residues long. The CDR3 DNA reads TGCAGCGTGGGACTAGCTGGGGGAAACATTCAGTACTTC. Encoded protein: CSVGLAGGNIQYF. Drawing the rest from reference TRBV29-1 and TRBJ2-4, the complete variable domain is SAVISQKPSRDICQRGTSLTIQCQVDSQVTMMFWYRQQPGQSLTLIATANQGSEATYESGFVIDKFPISRPNLTFSTLTVSNMSPEDSSIYLCSVGLAGGNIQYFGAGTRLSVL.

This clonotype was picked up a small number of times. The chain combines TRBV25-1 with TRBJ2-7; D remains ambiguous. The V gene lost 2 bases and the J gene lost 3 bases, with 2 bases spanning the gap. The CDR3 spans 11 residues. CDR1 is MGHDK, CDR2 SYGVNS, per germline. The CDR3 protein is CASSEDYEQYF. The CDR3 DNA is TGTGCCAGCAGTGAAGACTACGAGCAGTACTTC.

This clonotype occurred many times. The chain links TRBV20-1 to TRBJ1-6; D is possibly TRBD1 (5 bases). Deletions cut 2 bases from V and 5 bases from J, with 13 bases between. The CDR3 has 15 amino acids. Germline-derived CDR1 and CDR2 are DFQATT and SNEGSKA (reference sequence). CDR3 DNA sequence: TGCAGTGCTAGAAGTTTAGGGGTTGATAATTCACCCCTCCACTTT. Translated: CSARSLGVDNSPLHF.

The V call is TRBV7-3, the J call TRBJ2-1; D not certain. The V end was cut by 4 bases, the J end by 8 bases, with 9 bases between. The length of the CDR3 is 12 residues. Germline CDR1 reads SGHTA; CDR2 reads FQGTGA. The CDR3 sequence is CASSSGSHEQFF. Here the CDR3 DNA reads TGTGCCAGCAGCTCTGGCAGTCATGAGCAGTTCTTC.

This clonotype was observed at least ten times. The CDR3 reads CASSQGDRDTGELFF. Written as DNA, the CDR3 is TGCGCCAGCAGCCAAGGAGACAGGGATACCGGGGAGCTGTTTTTT. This chain joins TRBV4-1 and TRBJ2-2; TRBD1 aligns across 7 bases. CDR3 length equals 15 residues. Germline-derived CDR1 and CDR2 are MGHRA and YSYEKL. Trimming removed 1 base from V and 5 bases from J; junction bases left unmatched: 4.

This clonotype appeared many times. This rearrangement joins TRBV11-1 to TRBJ2-1; 10 bases align to TRBD2. The CDR3 contains 17 residues. V shed 5 bases, J shed 7 bases, and the junction held 14 bases outside the gene matches. Per the germline V gene, CDR1 is SGHAT and CDR2 is FQDESV (reference sequence). The CDR3, as DNA: TGTGCCAGCAGCGCTCTCCCCCTAGCGGGAGCGGAAAATGAGCAGTTCTTC. It specifies CASSALPLAGAENEQFF. The full variable domain, in which reference TRBV11-1 and TRBJ2-1 provide the parts outside the CDR3, is EAEVAQSPRYKITEKSQAVAFWCDPISGHATLYWYRQILGQGPELLVQFQDESVVDDSQLPKDRFSAERLKGVDSTLKIQPAELGDSAMYLCASSALPLAGAENEQFFGPGTRLTVL.

This clonotype was seen ten or more times. The J gene is TRBJ2-3, the V gene TRBV9; 7 bases align to TRBD1. CDR3 size: 15 residues. The ends lost 4 bases at V and 0 bases at J; junction bases unmatched: 5. Germline loops: CDR1 SGDLS, CDR2 YYNGEE. The DNA of the CDR3 is TGTGCCAGCAGCACCCACAGGGGAAGCACAGATACGCAGTATTTT. This codes for CASSTHRGSTDTQYF.